This T cell receptor beta chain was retrieved from a study of blood T cell repertoires in COVID-19. CDR1 and CDR2 (germline): MNHEY, SMNVEV (reference sequence). This CDR3 region has 14 residues. The J segment lost 2 bases and the V segment lost 5 bases, leaving 3 bases of the junction unmatched. Cohorts were determined from participant-reported clinical history. Produced via immunoSEQ multiplex PCR; TCRdb's table is partial and in-frame only. The sample lists approximately 190,000 clones, 84% seen once, with less than 3.5% in the top ten. The sequence came from a woman aged 30 to 39 who had been exposed to COVID-19. The chain employs TRBV27 and TRBJ1-5; 7 bases align to TRBD1. The sequencing sample was made of PBMCs or T cells enriched from blood (not recorded which). CDR3 nucleotide sequence: TGTGCCAGCAGTGCAGACAGGGGCAATCAGCCCCAGCATTTT. Protein: CASSADRGNQPQHF.